This TCR beta chain originates from a study of T cells in Graves' hyperthyroidism and ophthalmopathy. This clonotype has at least ten counts. Its antigen is not identified. The study, taken as a whole, reports: Model output signaled ophthalmopathy a median around 5.9 months ahead of onset.

RNA transcripts yielded amplified TCR beta CDR3 regions. The TCR CDR3 was amplified in a first-round RT-PCR using the HTBI primer set. TCRdb called the multiplex PCR reads again in MiXCR, with one record for every CDR3 protein. The sample has some 350,000 distinct CDR3 sequences, 15% to 19% seen once; the top ten hold approximately 30%. Sampled blood dates from first hyperthyroidism diagnosis, and it precedes any ophthalmopathy symptoms. PBMCs were collected from a roughly 10 ml volume of fresh peripheral blood. Sequencing was done on a sample of blood. This clonotype originated in a woman aged 18-29 years with Graves' hyperthyroidism that later progressed to Graves' ophthalmopathy.

The DNA for the CDR3 is TGTGCCAGCAGTTTTTCTCCGACGGGGGAAGATACGCAGTATTTT. It specifies CASSFSPTGEDTQYF. This chain uses TRBV28 with TRBJ2-3, with D perhaps TRBD2 (6 bases). The CDR3 has 15 residues. V was cut by 3 bases and J by 5 bases, with 15 bases left in between. CDR1 and CDR2 from the germline V gene are MDHEN and SYDVKM. Complete variable domain (other parts from reference TRBV28 and TRBJ2-3): DVKVTQSSRYLVKRTGEKVFLECVQDMDHENMFWYRQDPGLGLRLIYFSYDVKMKEKGDIPEGYSVSREKKERFSLILESASTNQTSMYLCASSFSPTGEDTQYFGPGTRLTVL.